This TCR beta chain came from a study of T cell responses to AZD1222 COVID-19 vaccine. Profiling relied on immunoSEQ multiplex PCR, and the TCRdb table lists in-frame clones only, not all of them. The profile shows approximately 90,000 clones, about 92% of them singletons. Germline values: CDR1 MRHNA, CDR2 SNTAGT. J gave up 1 base and V 8 bases, and 6 bases lay outside the gene matches. The CDR3 length is 15 residues. The TCR was taken from an adult in good health. The source material was peripheral blood, sampled on day 0 of AZD1222 vaccination. The gene calls are TRBV6-4 and TRBJ2-3, with 10 bases identical to TRBD2. CDR3 DNA: TGTGCCAGCCCCCTGGGGACTAGCGGCACAGATACGCAGTATTTT. Amino acid sequence: CASPLGTSGTDTQYF.